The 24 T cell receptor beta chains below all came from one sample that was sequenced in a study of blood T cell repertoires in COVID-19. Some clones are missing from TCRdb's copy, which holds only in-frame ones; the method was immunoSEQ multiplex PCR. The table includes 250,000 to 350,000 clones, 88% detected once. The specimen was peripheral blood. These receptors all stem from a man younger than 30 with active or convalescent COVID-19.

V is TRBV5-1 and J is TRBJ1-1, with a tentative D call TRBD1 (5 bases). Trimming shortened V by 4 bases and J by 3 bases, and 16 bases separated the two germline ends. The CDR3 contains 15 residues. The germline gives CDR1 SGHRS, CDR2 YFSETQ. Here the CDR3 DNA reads TGCGCCAGCAGCACCAGCGGGGCCGGGGACACTGAAGCTTTCTTT. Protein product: CASSTSGAGDTEAFF.

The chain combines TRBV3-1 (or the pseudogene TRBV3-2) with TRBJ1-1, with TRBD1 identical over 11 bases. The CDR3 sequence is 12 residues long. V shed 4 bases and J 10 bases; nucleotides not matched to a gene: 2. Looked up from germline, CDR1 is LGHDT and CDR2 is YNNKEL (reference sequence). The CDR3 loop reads CASSPGQGAAFF. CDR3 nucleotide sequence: TGTGCCAGCAGCCCCGGACAGGGGGCAGCTTTCTTT.

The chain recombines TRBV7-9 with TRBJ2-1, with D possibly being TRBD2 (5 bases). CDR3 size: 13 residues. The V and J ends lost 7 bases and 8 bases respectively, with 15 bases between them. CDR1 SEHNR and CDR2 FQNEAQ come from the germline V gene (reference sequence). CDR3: CASIILGGHEQFF. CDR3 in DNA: TGTGCCAGCATCATCTTAGGCGGGCATGAGCAGTTCTTC.

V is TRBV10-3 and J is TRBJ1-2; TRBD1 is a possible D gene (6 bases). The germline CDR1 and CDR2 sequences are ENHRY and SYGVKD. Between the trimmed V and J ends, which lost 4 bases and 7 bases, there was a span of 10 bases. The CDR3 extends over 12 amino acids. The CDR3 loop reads CAISVEGGGYTF. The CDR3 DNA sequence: TGTGCCATCAGTGTAGAAGGGGGTGGCTACACCTTC.

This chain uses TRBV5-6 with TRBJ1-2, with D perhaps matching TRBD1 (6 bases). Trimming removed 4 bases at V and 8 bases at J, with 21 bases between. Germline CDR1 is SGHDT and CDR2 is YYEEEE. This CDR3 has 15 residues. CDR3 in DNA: TGTGCCAGCAGCCGTCAACAGGGTGCCACGCGAGGCTACACCTTC. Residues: CASSRQQGATRGYTF. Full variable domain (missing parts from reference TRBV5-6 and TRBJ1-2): DAGVTQSPTHLIKTRGQQVTLRCSPKSGHDTVSWYQQALGQGPQFIFQYYEEEERQRGNFPDRFSGHQFPNYSSELNVNALLLGDSALYLCASSRQQGATRGYTFGSGTRLTVV.

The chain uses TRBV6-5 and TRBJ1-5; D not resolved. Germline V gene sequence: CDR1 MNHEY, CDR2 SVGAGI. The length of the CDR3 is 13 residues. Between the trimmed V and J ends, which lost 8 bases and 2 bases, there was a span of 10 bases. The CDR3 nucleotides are TGTGCCAGCGCCCCTGAGGGCAATCAGCCCCAGCATTTT. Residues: CASAPEGNQPQHF.

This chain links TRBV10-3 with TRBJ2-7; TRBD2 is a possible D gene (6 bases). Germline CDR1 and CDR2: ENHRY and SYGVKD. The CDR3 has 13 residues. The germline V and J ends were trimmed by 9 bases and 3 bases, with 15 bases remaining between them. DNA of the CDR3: TGTGCCATTACCGGGGGTAGCGGCTACGAGCAGTACTTC. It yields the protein CAITGGSGYEQYF.

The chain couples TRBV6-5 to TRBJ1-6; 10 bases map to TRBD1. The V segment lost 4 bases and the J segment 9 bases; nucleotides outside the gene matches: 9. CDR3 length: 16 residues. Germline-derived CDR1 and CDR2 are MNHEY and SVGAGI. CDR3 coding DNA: TGTGCCAGCAGTTCAAGGGACAGGGGCTTTCGTTCACCCCTCCACTTT. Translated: CASSSRDRGFRSPLHF.

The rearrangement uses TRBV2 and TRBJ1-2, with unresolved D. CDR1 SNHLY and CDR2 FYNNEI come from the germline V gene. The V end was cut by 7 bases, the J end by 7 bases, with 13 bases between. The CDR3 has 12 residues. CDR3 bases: TGTGCCAGCACCGCTGAGGCGGTTGGCTACACCTTC. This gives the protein CASTAEAVGYTF. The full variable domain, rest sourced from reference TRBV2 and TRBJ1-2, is EPEVTQTPSHQVTQMGQEVILRCVPISNHLYFYWYRQILGQKVEFLVSFYNNEISEKSEIFDDQFSVERPDGSNFTLKIRSTKLEDSAMYFCASTAEAVGYTFGSGTRLTVV.

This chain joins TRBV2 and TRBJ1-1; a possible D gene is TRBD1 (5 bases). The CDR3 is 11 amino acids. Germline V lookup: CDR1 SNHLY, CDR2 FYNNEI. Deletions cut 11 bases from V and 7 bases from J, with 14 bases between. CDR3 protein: CAGHRSNEAFF. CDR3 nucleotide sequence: TGTGCCGGACACAGGAGTAATGAAGCTTTCTTT.

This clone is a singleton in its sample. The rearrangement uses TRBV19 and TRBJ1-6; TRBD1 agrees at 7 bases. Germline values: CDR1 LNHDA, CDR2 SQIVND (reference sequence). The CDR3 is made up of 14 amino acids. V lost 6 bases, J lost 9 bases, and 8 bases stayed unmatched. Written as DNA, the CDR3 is TGTGCCAGTAGATTGGCCAGGGGGATTTCACCCCTCCACTTT. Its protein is CASRLARGISPLHF.

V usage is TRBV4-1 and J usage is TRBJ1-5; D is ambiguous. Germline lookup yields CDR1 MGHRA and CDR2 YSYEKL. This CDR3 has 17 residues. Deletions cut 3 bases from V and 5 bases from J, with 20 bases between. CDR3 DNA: TGCGCCAGCAGCCAGTTTCCCCAGGTCGAGTCTTATCAGCCCCAGCATTTT. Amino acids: CASSQFPQVESYQPQHF.

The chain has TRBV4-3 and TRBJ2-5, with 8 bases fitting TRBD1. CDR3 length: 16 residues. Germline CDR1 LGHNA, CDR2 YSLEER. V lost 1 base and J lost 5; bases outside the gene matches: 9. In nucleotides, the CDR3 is TGCGCCAGCAGCCAAGCTGGACAGGGATGGTCGGAGACCCAGTACTTC. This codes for CASSQAGQGWSETQYF.

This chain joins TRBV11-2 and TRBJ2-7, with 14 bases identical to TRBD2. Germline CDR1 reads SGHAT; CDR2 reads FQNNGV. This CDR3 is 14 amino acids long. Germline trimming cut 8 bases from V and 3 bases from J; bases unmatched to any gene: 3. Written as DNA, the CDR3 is TGTGCCAGCGGACTAGCGGGGGGTGGCTACGAGCAGTACTTC. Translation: CASGLAGGGYEQYF.

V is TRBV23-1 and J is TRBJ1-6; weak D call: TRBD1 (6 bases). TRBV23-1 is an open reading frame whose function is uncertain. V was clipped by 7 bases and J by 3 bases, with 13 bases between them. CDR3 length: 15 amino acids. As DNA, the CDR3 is TGCGCCAGCAACCGGACAGAATTCTATAATTCACCCCTCCACTTT. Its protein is CASNRTEFYNSPLHF.

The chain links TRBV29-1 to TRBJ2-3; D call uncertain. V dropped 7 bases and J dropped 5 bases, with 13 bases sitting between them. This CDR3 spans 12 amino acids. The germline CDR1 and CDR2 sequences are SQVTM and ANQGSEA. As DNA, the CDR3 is TGCAGCGCGGCCCCCGGTCAAGATACGCAGTATTTT. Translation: CSAAPGQDTQYF.

The CDR3 spells CASTTGGNEQYF. The CDR3 DNA reads TGTGCCAGCACAACTGGCGGGAACGAGCAGTACTTC. V usage is TRBV27 and J usage is TRBJ2-7; perhaps TRBD2 as D (6 bases). V was trimmed by 7 bases and J by 5 bases, leaving 12 bases between them. The germline CDR1 and CDR2 sequences are MNHEY and SMNVEV (reference sequence). The CDR3 has 12 amino acids.

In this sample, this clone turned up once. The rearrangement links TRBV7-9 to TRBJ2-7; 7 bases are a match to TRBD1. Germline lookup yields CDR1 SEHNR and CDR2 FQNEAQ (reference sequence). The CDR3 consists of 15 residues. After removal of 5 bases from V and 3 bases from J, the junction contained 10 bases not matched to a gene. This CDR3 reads CASSQFRTGRYEQYF. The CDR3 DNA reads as TGTGCCAGCAGCCAATTTCGGACAGGCCGCTACGAGCAGTACTTC.

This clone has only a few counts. CDR3 coding DNA: TGCGCCAGCAGTCTAGTTCAGGGAAGGAACAATGAGCAGTTCTTC. It translates to CASSLVQGRNNEQFF. This rearrangement joins TRBV10-2 to TRBJ2-1, with a tentative D call TRBD1 (5 bases). The CDR3 has 15 amino acids. Germline-derived CDR1 and CDR2 are WSHSY and SAAADI. V lost 5 bases, J lost 5 bases, and 16 bases lay in between.

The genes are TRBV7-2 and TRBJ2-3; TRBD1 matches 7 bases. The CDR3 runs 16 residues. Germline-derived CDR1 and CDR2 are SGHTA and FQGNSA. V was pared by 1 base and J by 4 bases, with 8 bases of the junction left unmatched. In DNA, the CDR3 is TGTGCCAGCAGCTTAGTTTTTGACAGGGTGGCAGATACGCAGTATTTT. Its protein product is CASSLVFDRVADTQYF.

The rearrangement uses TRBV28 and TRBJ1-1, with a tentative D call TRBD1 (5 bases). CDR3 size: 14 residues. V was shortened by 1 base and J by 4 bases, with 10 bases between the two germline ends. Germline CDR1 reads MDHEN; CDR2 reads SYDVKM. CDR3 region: CASSLSGGVTEAFF. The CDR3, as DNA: TGTGCCAGCAGTTTATCGGGGGGGGTCACTGAAGCTTTCTTT.

DNA for the CDR3: TGTGCCAGCAGTTACTCGAGCGGGATAGAGACCCAGTACTTC. Its translation: CASSYSSGIETQYF. V usage is TRBV6-2 or TRBV6-3 and J usage is TRBJ2-5, with 7 positions matching TRBD2. CDR3 length equals 14 residues. Germline V gives CDR1 MNHEY, CDR2 SVGEGT. V lost 0 bases, J lost 4 bases, and 2 bases stayed unmatched.

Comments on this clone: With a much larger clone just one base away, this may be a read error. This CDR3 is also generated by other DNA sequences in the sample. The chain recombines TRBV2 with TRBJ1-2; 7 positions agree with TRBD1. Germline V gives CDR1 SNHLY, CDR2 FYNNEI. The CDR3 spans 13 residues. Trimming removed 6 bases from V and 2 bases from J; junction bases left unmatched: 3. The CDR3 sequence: CASSRQGNYGYTF. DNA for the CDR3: TGTGCCAGCAGCAGACAGGGAAACTATGGCTACACCTTC.

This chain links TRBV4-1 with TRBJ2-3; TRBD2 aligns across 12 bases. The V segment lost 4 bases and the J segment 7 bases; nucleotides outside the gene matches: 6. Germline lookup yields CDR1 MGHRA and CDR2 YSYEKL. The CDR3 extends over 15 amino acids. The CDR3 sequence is CASSRTSGGINTQYF. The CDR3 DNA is TGCGCCAGCAGCCGTACTAGCGGGGGGATAAATACGCAGTATTTT.